The 29 T cell receptor beta chains reported below all come from one sample, sequenced in a study of shared clonotypes between healthy human individuals. Data came from immunoSEQ multiplex PCR; TCRdb stores just in-frame clones and leaves some out. The sample consists of some 1,100,000 clones, 75% to 80% of them appearing once. The sample consisted of memory CD4+ T cells from PBMCs. Described subset: CD45RA-negative fraction. All receptors come from a man aged 18 to 29 in good health. Some clones in this sample may be carry-over from other donors' samples.

This chain joins TRBV7-3 and TRBJ1-6, with 8 nucleotides matching TRBD1. V lost 5 bases, J lost 9 bases, and 6 bases stayed unmatched. The CDR3 runs to 14 residues. Germline V gene lookup returns CDR1 SGHTA and CDR2 FQGTGA. The CDR3 here is CASSHQGAGSPLHF. CDR3 in DNA: TGTGCCAGCAGCCATCAGGGGGCAGGTTCACCCCTCCACTTT.

The chain joins TRBV11-2 to TRBJ2-7; 7 bases map to TRBD1. J lost 2 bases, V lost 3 bases, and 4 bases had no gene match. From germline, CDR1 is SGHAT and CDR2 FQNNGV. The CDR3 loop spans 14 amino acids. CDR3 coding DNA: TGTGCCAGCAGCTTCTCCGGGACAGCCTACGAGCAGTACTTC. This gives the protein CASSFSGTAYEQYF.

Details on this clone: This same CDR3 is encoded by further DNA sequences in the sample. The rearrangement uses TRBV5-1 and TRBJ2-7; 10 bases match TRBD2. V trimming: 0 bases; J trimming: 1 base; junction bases outside the gene matches: 7. The CDR3 length is 17 residues. Germline loops: CDR1 SGHRS, CDR2 YFSETQ. Written as DNA, the CDR3 is TGCGCCAGCAGCTTGGAGGCTAGCGGGAGTCGGTCCTACGAGCAGTACTTC. Translating gives CASSLEASGSRSYEQYF.

The gene calls are TRBV18 and TRBJ2-2, with TRBD2 matching 10 bases. The V gene's germline CDR1 is KGHSH and CDR2 LQKENI. This CDR3 is 20 amino acids long. V shed 1 base, J shed 0 bases, and the junction held 11 bases outside the gene matches. Written as DNA, the CDR3 is TGTGCCAGCTCACCACTAGCTCGGCTAGCGGGAGCGACGAACACCGGGGAGCTGTTTTTT. Residues: CASSPLARLAGATNTGELFF.

This sequence joins TRBV4-2 and TRBJ1-3; D gene unclear. Trimming pared 1 base from V and 0 bases from J, leaving 13 bases between. Germline-derived CDR1 and CDR2 are LGHNA and YNFKEQ. The CDR3 covers 17 residues. The CDR3 DNA sequence: TGTGCCAGCAGCCAAGGAGCACGAGGCTACTCTGGAAACACCATATATTTT. Its protein product is CASSQGARGYSGNTIYF.

The genes are TRBV7-8 and TRBJ1-1, with no clear D. CDR1 SGHVS and CDR2 FQNEAQ come from the germline V gene. V shed 2 bases and J shed 0 bases, with 13 bases lying between them. The CDR3 covers 16 residues. The CDR3 DNA is TGTGCCAGCAGCTTATACCGAGGGAAGATGAACACTGAAGCTTTCTTT. Translation: CASSLYRGKMNTEAFF.

For this clone: The same CDR3 also results from other DNA sequences found in this sample. The chain carries TRBV28 and TRBJ1-2; 9 positions match TRBD1. The CDR3 has 13 residues. Losses at the gene ends were 5 bases for V and 5 bases for J; bases not matched to a gene: 3. Germline CDR1 MDHEN, CDR2 SYDVKM. The CDR3 nucleotides read TGTGCCAGCAGTAAGGGACAGGGTTATGGCTACACCTTC. This translates into CASSKGQGYGYTF.

The chain couples TRBV27 to TRBJ1-1, with a tentative D call TRBD1 (5 bases). Germline CDR1 MNHEY, CDR2 SMNVEV (reference sequence). Trimming removed 0 bases from V and 3 bases from J, with 8 bases in between. The CDR3 length is 14 residues. CDR3 sequence: CASSLSGGDTEAFF. The CDR3 DNA reads as TGTGCCAGCAGTTTATCGGGGGGGGACACTGAAGCTTTCTTT.

The sample holds many counts of this clone. The V gene is TRBV11-3, the J gene TRBJ2-3; no definite D call. The V end was cut by 8 bases, the J end by 6 bases, with 9 bases between. This CDR3 is 11 amino acids long. The V gene's germline CDR1 is SGHNT and CDR2 YENEEA. CDR3 sequence: CASQVGDTQYF. The CDR3 region has the DNA TGTGCCAGCCAGGTGGGGGATACGCAGTATTTT.

The chain combines TRBV5-5 with TRBJ1-3, with D possibly matching TRBD1 (6 bases). Deletions cut 3 bases from V and 7 bases from J, with 14 bases between. Germline CDR1 reads SGHKS; CDR2 reads YYEKEE (reference sequence). This CDR3 has 14 amino acids. CDR3 DNA: TGTGCCAGCAGCTCACAGGGAGGCTTGAACACCATATATTTT. Amino acid sequence: CASSSQGGLNTIYF.

In this sample, this clone turned up once. The chain joins TRBV12-2 to TRBJ2-1. TRBV12-2 is deemed a pseudogene. This CDR3 region has 13 residues. As DNA, the CDR3 is TGTGCAAGTCGCTTAAGCTCCTACAATGAGCAGTTCTTC. Its translation: CASRLSSYNEQFF.

This clone appeared once. The CDR3: CAWTAGETQYF. CDR3 bases: TGTGCCTGGACCGCGGGAGAGACCCAGTACTTC. The genes are TRBV30 and TRBJ2-5, with D tentatively TRBD2 (5 bases). The CDR3 is 11 amino acids. The V end was cut by 4 bases, the J end by 4 bases, with 7 bases between. Germline CDR1 reads GTSNPN; CDR2 reads SVGIG (reference sequence).

V and J are TRBV10-2 and TRBJ2-1; possible D gene TRBD2, 5 bases. Germline V gene lookup returns CDR1 WSHSY and CDR2 SAAADI. V lost 8 bases, J lost 8 bases, and 10 bases lay in between. This CDR3 is built from 11 residues. The CDR3 spells CASWAGHEQFF. CDR3 sequence (DNA): TGCGCCAGCTGGGCGGGCCATGAGCAGTTCTTC.

The chain's CDR3 is CATTPGYYSGNTIYF. In nucleotides, the CDR3 is TGTGCCACCACCCCGGGATATTACTCTGGAAACACCATATATTTT. V gene TRBV19 combines with J gene TRBJ1-3; D not certain. V gave up 10 bases and J gave up 0 bases, with 16 bases separating them. Germline CDR1 and CDR2: LNHDA and SQIVND (reference sequence). This CDR3 contains 15 residues. The variable domain in full, completed from reference TRBV19 and TRBJ1-3, reads DGGITQSPKYLFRKEGQNVTLSCEQNLNHDAMYWYRQDPGQGLRLIYYSQIVNDFQKGDIAEGYSVSREKKESFPLTVTSAQKNPTAFYLCATTPGYYSGNTIYFGEGSWLTVV.

V is TRBV18 and J is TRBJ2-5; 8 bases match TRBD2. Germline V lookup: CDR1 KGHSH, CDR2 LQKENI. Trimming cost V 3 bases and J 2 bases; bases outside gene matches: 5. CDR3 length: 15 residues. The CDR3 DNA is TGTGCCAGCTCACCTCTAACGGGAGGGCAAGAGACCCAGTACTTC. Encoded protein: CASSPLTGGQETQYF.

This chain links TRBV5-8 with TRBJ2-5; D is possibly TRBD2 (5 bases). The CDR3 sequence is 13 residues long. V was shortened by 1 base and J by 5 bases, with 9 bases between the two germline ends. Germline V gene lookup returns CDR1 SGHTS and CDR2 YDEGEE. The CDR3 reads CASSLRTGETQYF. CDR3 coding DNA: TGTGCCAGCAGCTTGCGGACGGGGGAGACCCAGTACTTC. Based on the CDR3 plus reference TRBV5-8 and TRBJ2-5, the full variable domain is EAGVTQSPTHLIKTRGQQATLRCSPISGHTSVYWYQQALGLGLQFLLWYDEGEERNRGNFPPRFSGRQFPNYSSELNVNALELEDSALYLCASSLRTGETQYFGPGTRLLVL.

The chain links TRBV6-6 to TRBJ2-7; D not certain. Trimming took 0 bases from V and 5 from J, leaving 8 bases between them. Looked up from germline, CDR1 is MNHNY and CDR2 is SVGAGI (reference sequence). The CDR3 loop spans 13 amino acids. The CDR3 loop reads CASSYSRQDEQYF. CDR3 coding DNA: TGTGCCAGCAGTTACTCGCGGCAGGACGAGCAGTACTTC.

The chain couples TRBV7-6 to TRBJ1-1, with 7 bases matching TRBD1. This CDR3 has 14 amino acids. Unmatched junction bases numbered 5, after V lost 5 bases and J lost 2 bases. The germline V gene encodes CDR1 SGHVS and CDR2 FNYEAQ. The chain's CDR3 is CASSPGDRNTEAFF. The CDR3 nucleotides read TGTGCCAGCAGCCCAGGGGACAGAAACACTGAAGCTTTCTTT. Full variable domain (remainder filled in from reference TRBV7-6 and TRBJ1-1): GAGVSQSPRYKVTKRGQDVALRCDPISGHVSLYWYRQALGQGPEFLTYFNYEAQQDKSGLPNDRFSAERPEGSISTLTIQRTEQRDSAMYRCASSPGDRNTEAFFGQGTRLTVV.

The chain joins TRBV10-2 to TRBJ1-2; no firm D call. The length of the CDR3 is 14 residues. V lost 6 bases and J 0 bases, leaving 11 bases between the germline ends. The germline V gene has CDR1 WSHSY and CDR2 SAAADI. CDR3 DNA: TGCGCCAGCAGGGCCGTGGGGACTAACTATGGCTACACCTTC. Residues: CASRAVGTNYGYTF.

V is TRBV5-4 and J is TRBJ2-5; TRBD1 aligns across 7 bases. The CDR3 has 14 residues. Germline V lookup: CDR1 SGHNT, CDR2 YYREEE (reference sequence). Unmatched junction bases numbered 5, after V lost 5 bases and J lost 1 base. The CDR3 is CASRNRGTQETQYF. Here the CDR3 DNA reads TGTGCCAGCAGGAACAGGGGTACCCAAGAGACCCAGTACTTC.

There are many counts of this clone. The gene calls are TRBV2 and TRBJ2-7; D uncertain. Trimming shortened V by 10 bases and J by 0 bases, and 13 bases separated the two germline ends. Germline V gene sequence: CDR1 SNHLY, CDR2 FYNNEI. CDR3 size: 13 residues. Written as DNA, the CDR3 is TGTGCCACCAACGATGTCTTCTCCTACGAGCAGTACTTC. It specifies CATNDVFSYEQYF.

Comments on this clone: This sample also contains other DNA sequences that code for the same CDR3. This chain joins TRBV18 and TRBJ2-7, with 11 bases identical to TRBD2. Germline CDR1 is KGHSH and CDR2 is LQKENI. The CDR3 has 15 residues. Trimming took 4 bases from V and 2 from J; bases not matched to a gene: 4. CDR3 protein: CASSRGLAETYEQYF. In DNA, the CDR3 is TGTGCCAGCTCACGGGGACTAGCGGAAACCTACGAGCAGTACTTC.

The rearrangement uses TRBV7-8 and TRBJ2-2; D is perhaps TRBD1 or TRBD2 (5 bases each). The CDR3 covers 14 residues. Germline loops: CDR1 SGHVS, CDR2 FQNEAQ. Trimming took off 1 base at V and 6 bases at J, with 9 bases between the two ends. CDR3 sequence reads: CASSLEGRAGELFF. CDR3 DNA sequence: TGTGCCAGCAGCTTAGAGGGGAGAGCCGGGGAGCTGTTTTTT.

The chain combines TRBV11-3 with TRBJ2-3, with unresolved D. With 5 bases removed from V and 8 bases from J, the gap between germline ends came to 11 bases. CDR1 and CDR2 from the germline V gene are SGHNT and YENEEA. CDR3 size: 12 residues. The CDR3 sequence is CASSRSDGTQYF. The CDR3 nucleotides read TGTGCCAGCAGCCGAAGTGACGGTACGCAGTATTTT.

The chain joins TRBV4-1 to TRBJ1-4, with D perhaps matching TRBD1 (5 bases). The CDR3 sequence is 15 residues long. V was pared by 0 bases and J by 8 bases, with 13 bases between. From germline, CDR1 is MGHRA and CDR2 YSYEKL. This chain's CDR3 is CASSQDLLRVEKLFF. In nucleotides, the CDR3 is TGCGCCAGCAGCCAAGATTTACTCAGGGTAGAAAAACTGTTTTTT.

The genes are TRBV30 and TRBJ1-2, with D perhaps TRBD1 (5 bases). Germline CDR1 and CDR2: GTSNPN and SVGIG (reference sequence). Trimming took off 1 base at V and 3 bases at J, with 6 bases between the two ends. This CDR3 has 12 residues. This CDR3 reads CAWSEQDYGYTF. The CDR3 region has the DNA TGTGCCTGGAGTGAACAGGACTATGGCTACACCTTC.

Details on this clone: A read error likely explains this, since a far larger clone differs by one base. V and J are TRBV11-2 and TRBJ2-2, with no clear D. This CDR3 region has 14 residues. Trimming took off 3 bases at V and 3 bases at J, with 8 bases between the two ends. CDR1 and CDR2 from the germline V gene are SGHAT and FQNNGV. The CDR3 coding sequence is TGTGCCAGCAGCTTTTCATGGGACACCGGGGAGCTGTTTTTT. Translated, it gives CASSFSWDTGELFF.

This clone was counted once. This sample also contains other DNA sequences that code for the same CDR3. This sequence joins TRBV5-1 and TRBJ2-5, with D hard to call. Between the trimmed V and J ends, which lost 4 bases and 2 bases, there was a span of 3 bases. The CDR3 sequence is 11 residues long. Looked up from germline, CDR1 is SGHRS and CDR2 is YFSETQ. The CDR3 is CASSRQETQYF. DNA for the CDR3: TGCGCCAGCAGCCGGCAAGAGACCCAGTACTTC. The full variable domain, its missing parts supplied by reference TRBV5-1 and TRBJ2-5, is KAGVTQTPRYLIKTRGQQVTLSCSPISGHRSVSWYQQTPGQGLQFLFEYFSETQRNKGNFPGRFSGRQFSNSRSEMNVSTLELGDSALYLCASSRQETQYFGPGTRLLVL.

The rearrangement joins TRBV7-2 to TRBJ2-5; tentatively, D is TRBD2 (5 bases). Trimming shortened V by 4 bases and J by 5 bases, and 11 bases separated the two germline ends. From germline, CDR1 is SGHTA and CDR2 FQGNSA. This CDR3 has 13 residues. The CDR3 loop is CASSSTRVETQYF. CDR3 coding DNA: TGTGCCAGCAGCTCAACTAGAGTCGAGACCCAGTACTTC.